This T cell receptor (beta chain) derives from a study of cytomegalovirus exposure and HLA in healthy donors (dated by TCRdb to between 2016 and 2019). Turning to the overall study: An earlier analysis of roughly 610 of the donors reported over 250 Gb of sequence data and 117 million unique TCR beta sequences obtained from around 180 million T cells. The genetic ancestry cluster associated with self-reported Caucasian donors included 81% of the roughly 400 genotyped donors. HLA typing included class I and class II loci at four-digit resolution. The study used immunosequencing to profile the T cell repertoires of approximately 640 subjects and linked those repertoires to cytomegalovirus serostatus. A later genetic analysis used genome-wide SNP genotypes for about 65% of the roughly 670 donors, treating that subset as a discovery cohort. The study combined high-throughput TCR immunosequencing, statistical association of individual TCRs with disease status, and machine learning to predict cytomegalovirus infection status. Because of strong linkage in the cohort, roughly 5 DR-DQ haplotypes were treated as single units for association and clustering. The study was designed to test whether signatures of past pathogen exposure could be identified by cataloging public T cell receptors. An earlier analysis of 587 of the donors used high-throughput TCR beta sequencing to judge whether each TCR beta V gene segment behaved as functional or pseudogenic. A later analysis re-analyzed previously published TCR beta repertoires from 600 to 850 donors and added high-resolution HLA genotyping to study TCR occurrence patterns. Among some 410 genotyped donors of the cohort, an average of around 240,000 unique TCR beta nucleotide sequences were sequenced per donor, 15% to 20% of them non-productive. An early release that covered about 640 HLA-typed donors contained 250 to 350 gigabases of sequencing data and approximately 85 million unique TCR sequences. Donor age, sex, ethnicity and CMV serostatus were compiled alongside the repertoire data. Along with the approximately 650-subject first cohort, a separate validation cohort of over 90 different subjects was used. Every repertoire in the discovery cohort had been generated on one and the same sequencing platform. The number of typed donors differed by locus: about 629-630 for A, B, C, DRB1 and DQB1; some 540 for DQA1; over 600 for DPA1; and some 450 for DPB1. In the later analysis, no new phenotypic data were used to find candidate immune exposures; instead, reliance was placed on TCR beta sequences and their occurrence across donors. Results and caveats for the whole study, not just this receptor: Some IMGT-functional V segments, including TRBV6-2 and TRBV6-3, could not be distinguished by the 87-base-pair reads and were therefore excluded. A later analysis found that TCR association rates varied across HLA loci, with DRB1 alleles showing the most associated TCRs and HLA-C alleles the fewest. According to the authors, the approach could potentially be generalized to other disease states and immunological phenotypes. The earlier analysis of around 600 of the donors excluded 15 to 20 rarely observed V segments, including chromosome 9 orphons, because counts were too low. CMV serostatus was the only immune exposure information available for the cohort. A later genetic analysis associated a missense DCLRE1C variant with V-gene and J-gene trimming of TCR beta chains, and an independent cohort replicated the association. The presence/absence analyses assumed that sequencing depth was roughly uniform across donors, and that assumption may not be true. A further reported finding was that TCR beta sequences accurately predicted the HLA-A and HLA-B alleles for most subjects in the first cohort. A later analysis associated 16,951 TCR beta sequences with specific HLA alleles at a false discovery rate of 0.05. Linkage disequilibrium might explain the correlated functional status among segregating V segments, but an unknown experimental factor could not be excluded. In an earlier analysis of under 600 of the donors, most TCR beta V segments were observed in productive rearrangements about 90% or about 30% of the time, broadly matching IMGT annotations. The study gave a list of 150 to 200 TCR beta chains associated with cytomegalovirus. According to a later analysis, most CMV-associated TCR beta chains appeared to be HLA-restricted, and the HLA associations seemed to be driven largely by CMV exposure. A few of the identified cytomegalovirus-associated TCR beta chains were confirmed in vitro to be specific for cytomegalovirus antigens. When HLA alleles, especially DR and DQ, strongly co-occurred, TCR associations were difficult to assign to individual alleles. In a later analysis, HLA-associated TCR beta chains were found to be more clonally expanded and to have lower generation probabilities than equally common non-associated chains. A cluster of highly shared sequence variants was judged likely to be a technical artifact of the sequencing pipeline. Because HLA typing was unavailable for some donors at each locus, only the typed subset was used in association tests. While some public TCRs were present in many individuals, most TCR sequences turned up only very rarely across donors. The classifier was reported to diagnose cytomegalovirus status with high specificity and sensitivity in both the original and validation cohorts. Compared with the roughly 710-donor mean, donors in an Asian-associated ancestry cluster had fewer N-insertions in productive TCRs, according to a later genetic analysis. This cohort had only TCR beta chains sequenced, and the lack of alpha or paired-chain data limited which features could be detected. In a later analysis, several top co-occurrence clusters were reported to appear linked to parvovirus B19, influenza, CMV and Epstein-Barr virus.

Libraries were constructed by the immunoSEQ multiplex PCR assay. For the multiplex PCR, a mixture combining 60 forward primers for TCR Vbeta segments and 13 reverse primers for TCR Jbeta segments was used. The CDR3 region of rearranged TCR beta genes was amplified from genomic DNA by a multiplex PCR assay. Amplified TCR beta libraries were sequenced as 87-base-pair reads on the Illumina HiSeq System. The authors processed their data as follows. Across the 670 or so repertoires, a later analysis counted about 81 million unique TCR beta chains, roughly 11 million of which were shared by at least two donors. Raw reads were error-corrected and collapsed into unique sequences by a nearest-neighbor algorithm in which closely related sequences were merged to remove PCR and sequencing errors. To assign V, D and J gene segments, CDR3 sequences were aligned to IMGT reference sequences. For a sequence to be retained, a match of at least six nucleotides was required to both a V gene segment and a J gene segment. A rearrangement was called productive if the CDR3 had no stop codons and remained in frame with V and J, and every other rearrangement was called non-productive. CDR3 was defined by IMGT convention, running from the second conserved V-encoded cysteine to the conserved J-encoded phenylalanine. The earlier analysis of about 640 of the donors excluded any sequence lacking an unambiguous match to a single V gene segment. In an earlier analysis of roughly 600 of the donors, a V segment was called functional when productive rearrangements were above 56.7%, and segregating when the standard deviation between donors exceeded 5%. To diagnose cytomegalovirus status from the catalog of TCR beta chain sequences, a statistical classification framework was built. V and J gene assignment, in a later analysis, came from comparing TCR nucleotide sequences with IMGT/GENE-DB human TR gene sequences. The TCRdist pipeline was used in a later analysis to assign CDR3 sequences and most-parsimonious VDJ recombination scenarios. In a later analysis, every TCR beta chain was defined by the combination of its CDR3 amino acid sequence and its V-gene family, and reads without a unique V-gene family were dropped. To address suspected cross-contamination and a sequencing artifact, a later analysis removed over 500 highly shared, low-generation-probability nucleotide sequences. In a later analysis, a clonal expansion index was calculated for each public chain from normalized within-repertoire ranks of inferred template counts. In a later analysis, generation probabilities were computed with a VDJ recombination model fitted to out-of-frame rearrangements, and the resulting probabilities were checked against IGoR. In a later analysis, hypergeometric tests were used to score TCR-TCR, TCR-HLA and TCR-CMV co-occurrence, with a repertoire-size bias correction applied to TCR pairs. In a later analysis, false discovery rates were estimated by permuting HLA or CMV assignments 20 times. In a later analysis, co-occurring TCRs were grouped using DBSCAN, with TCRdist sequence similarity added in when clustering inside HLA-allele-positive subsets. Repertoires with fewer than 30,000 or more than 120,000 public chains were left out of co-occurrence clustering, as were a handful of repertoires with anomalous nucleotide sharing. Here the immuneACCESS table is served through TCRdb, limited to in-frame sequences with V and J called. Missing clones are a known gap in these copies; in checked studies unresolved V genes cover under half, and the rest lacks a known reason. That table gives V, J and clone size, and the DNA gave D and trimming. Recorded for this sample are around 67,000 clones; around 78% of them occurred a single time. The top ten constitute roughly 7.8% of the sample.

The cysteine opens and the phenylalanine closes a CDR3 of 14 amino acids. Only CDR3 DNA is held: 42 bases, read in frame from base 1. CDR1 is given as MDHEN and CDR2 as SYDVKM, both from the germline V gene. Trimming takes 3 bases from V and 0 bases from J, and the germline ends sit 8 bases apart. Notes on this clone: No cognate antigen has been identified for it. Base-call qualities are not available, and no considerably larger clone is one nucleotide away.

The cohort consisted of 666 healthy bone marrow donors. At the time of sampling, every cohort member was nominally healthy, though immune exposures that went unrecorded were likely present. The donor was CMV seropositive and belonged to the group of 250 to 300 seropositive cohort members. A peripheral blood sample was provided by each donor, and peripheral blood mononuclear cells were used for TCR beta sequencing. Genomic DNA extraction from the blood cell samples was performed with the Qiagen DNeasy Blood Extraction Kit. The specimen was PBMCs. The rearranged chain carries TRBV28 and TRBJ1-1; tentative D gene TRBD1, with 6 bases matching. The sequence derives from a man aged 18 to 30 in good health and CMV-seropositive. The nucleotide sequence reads TGTGCCAGCAGTTTTCCAGGGGTGAACACTGAAGCTTTCTTT. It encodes CASSFPGVNTEAFF.